This T cell receptor (beta chain) derives from a study of T cell responses to AZD1222 COVID-19 vaccine. The table came from immunoSEQ multiplex PCR; TCRdb's copy has only in-frame clones and leaves some out. The sample lists about 160,000 clones, 85% to 90% seen once, with 4% to 4.5% in the top ten. General observations from the study: Spike-wide coverage was observed for vaccine-associated CD4 TCRs, with dominant responses at 160-218 and 743-854. Donors, mostly white British, included more females; clonal diversity was possibly underestimated. The number of AZD1222 recipients seropositive at baseline was only 6 or 7. When two AZD1222 doses had been given, Spike-specific TCR breadth and depth rose.

Points on this clone: The antigen remains unidentified.

Germline V gives CDR1 LGHNA, CDR2 YNFKEQ. This CDR3 spans 17 amino acids. V lost 4 bases and J lost 1, with 18 bases in between. The starting material was peripheral blood, obtained 28 days after the second AZD1222 dose. This clonotype was sampled from an adult who received the AZD1222 COVID-19 vaccine. This sequence joins TRBV4-2 and TRBJ2-3, with D maybe TRBD2 (6 bases). CDR3 sequence: CASSRGIRRGRTDTQYF. CDR3 coding DNA: TGTGCCAGCAGCCGGGGGATTAGGCGGGGACGCACAGATACGCAGTATTTT.